This TCR beta chain was retrieved from a study of T-cell memory formation after mild COVID-19. Overall study: Largely donor-specific TCR clusters were found.

The authors produced TCR alpha and TCR beta cDNA libraries with sample barcodes and UMIs by 5'RACE using constant-segment primers. TCRdb reprocessed the 5' RACE reads with MiXCR, giving one entry per CDR3 protein. The sample lists roughly 150,000 distinct CDR3 sequences, 13% to 15% seen once, with about 30% in the top ten. Findings and caveats of the study: Clones contracting over day 15 to 85 were CD4/CD8 balanced, with later expanders leaning CD4+.

This clonotype showed up just a few times. Antigen specificity is unknown. Looked up from germline, CDR1 is MNHEY and CDR2 is SMNVEV (reference sequence). V lost 4 bases to trimming and J lost 5 bases; unmatched junction nucleotides: 4. This CDR3 region has 13 residues. Input material: PBMCs or a T cell subset sorted from them (not recorded which). This receptor was obtained from an adult woman who had mild COVID-19 (a few samples of this study predate the infection). Cell type and time point are not known. This chain links TRBV27 with TRBJ2-5, with TRBD2 matching over 7 bases. CDR3 loop: CASSWDGGETQYF. DNA of the CDR3: TGTGCCAGCAGTTGGGACGGGGGGGAGACCCAGTACTTC.